The present T cell receptor beta chain was sequenced within a study of shared clonotypes between healthy human individuals. Concerning this clone itself: Its antigen is not identified.

Study observations and caveats: Relative to clonotypes present in all four donors, those not shared had lower generation probabilities. Naive CD4 clonotype sharing across four donors was about 5%. Collection of samples was limited to blood; tissue repertoires likely differ.

The naive CD8 population came from CD45RO-negative cells selected for CCR7, without terminally differentiated effector memory CD45RA+ cells. Sequenced by immunoSEQ multiplex PCR; TCRdb stores in-frame clones only, minus some. The sample carries about 2.1 million clones, 85% to 95% recorded once. Germline V lookup: CDR1 MGHRA, CDR2 YSYEKL. The CDR3 covers 12 residues. The ends were cut back, 1 base at V and 2 bases at J, with 2 bases in the middle. The TCR originated in a man between 18 and 29 years old in good health. Some clones in this sample may be carry-over from other donors' samples. The sample was naive CD8+ T cells from PBMCs. The chain couples TRBV4-1 to TRBJ1-2; D not certain. The CDR3 reads CASSQGNYGYTF. Written as DNA, the CDR3 is TGCGCCAGCAGCCAAGGGAACTATGGCTACACCTTC.